Listed here are 9 T cell receptor beta chains from one sample, sequenced in a study of Ad26.COV2.S vaccination and SARS-CoV-2 variants. Treatment meaning: approximately 18 received Ad26.COV2.S at low or high dose, single or two shots; a few received placebo; per-sample allocation not given. Day 63 after the first injection of vaccine or placebo was the sampling time. The table came from immunoSEQ multiplex PCR; TCRdb's copy has only in-frame clones and leaves some out. The sample carries roughly 380,000 clones, around 90% recorded once. The material was peripheral blood, obtained in a trial of Ad26.COV2.S vaccine versus placebo. Source of these receptors: a person between 18 and 59 years old who received the Ad26.COV2.S COVID-19 vaccine or a placebo.

This clone has more than one count but fewer than ten. The V gene is TRBV3-1 (or the pseudogene TRBV3-2), the J gene TRBJ1-5; TRBD1 matches at 8 bases. The CDR3 loop spans 14 amino acids. Trimming removed 6 bases from V and 6 bases from J; junction bases left unmatched: 7. Germline V gene sequence: CDR1 LGHDT, CDR2 YNNKEL (reference sequence). For the CDR3, the DNA is TGTGCCAGCAGTCTGACAGGGGTCGGTCAGCCCCAGCATTTT. Translating gives CASSLTGVGQPQHF.

This chain links TRBV6-1 with TRBJ1-5; no definite D call. The CDR3 extends over 15 amino acids. Between the trimmed V and J ends, which lost 2 bases and 0 bases, there was a span of 8 bases. CDR1 and CDR2 from the germline V gene are MNHNS and SASEGT. The CDR3 DNA sequence: TGTGCCAGCAGTGAAATTGGGGTTAGCAATCAGCCCCAGCATTTT. Its translation: CASSEIGVSNQPQHF.

V gene TRBV12-3 or TRBV12-4 combines with J gene TRBJ1-1; D ambiguous. The V end was cut by 6 bases, the J end by 1 base, with 9 bases between. This CDR3 region has 13 residues. CDR3 in DNA: TGTGCCAGCAGCAAGGACCGGAACACTGAAGCTTTCTTT. This gives the protein CASSKDRNTEAFF.

The rearrangement links TRBV6-5 to TRBJ1-2; D possibly corresponds to TRBD1 (5 bases). Germline-derived CDR1 and CDR2 are MNHEY and SVGAGI. The CDR3 loop spans 13 amino acids. Trimming removed 8 bases at V and 2 bases at J, with 12 bases between. The CDR3 sequence: CASAPGTNYGYTF. The CDR3, as DNA: TGTGCCAGCGCTCCTGGGACCAACTATGGCTACACCTTC.

V gene TRBV29-1 combines with J gene TRBJ1-3, with D unresolved. This CDR3 region has 12 residues. Germline CDR1 and CDR2: SQVTM and ANQGSEA. V was cut by 7 bases and J by 4 bases, with 11 bases left in between. The CDR3 coding sequence is TGCAGCGGTTTAGAAGGGGGAAACACCATATATTTT. Translating gives CSGLEGGNTIYF.

This clone was seen ten or more times. This chain joins TRBV24-1 and TRBJ1-2; D might be TRBD1 (5 bases). The CDR3 is 14 amino acids. The V and J ends lost 8 bases and 3 bases respectively, with 15 bases between them. CDR1 is KGHDR and CDR2 is SFDVKD in the germline V gene. The CDR3 DNA reads as TGTGCCACCACTTGGGACCCCTCAGACTATGGCTACACCTTC. Protein sequence: CATTWDPSDYGYTF.

The chain joins TRBV28 to TRBJ1-2, with no clear D. CDR3 length equals 15 residues. Germline-derived CDR1 and CDR2 are MDHEN and SYDVKM. V lost 5 bases and J 2 bases, leaving 15 bases between the germline ends. The DNA for the CDR3 is TGTGCCAGCAGTACCCCTTTCGACATCAACTATGGCTACACCTTC. Residues: CASSTPFDINYGYTF.

The table lists this clone with a count of one. This chain links TRBV5-5 with TRBJ2-3; D not resolved. The CDR3 contains 15 residues. V was pared by 1 base and J by 0 bases, with 9 bases between. CDR1 SGHKS and CDR2 YYEKEE come from the germline V gene (reference sequence). This CDR3 reads CASSLTAASTDTQYF. CDR3 nucleotide sequence: TGTGCCAGCAGCTTGACTGCAGCTAGCACAGATACGCAGTATTTT.

The chain recombines TRBV6-5 with TRBJ1-2; no reliable D call. This CDR3 spans 14 amino acids. V gave up 6 bases and J gave up 0 bases, with 11 bases separating them. Germline assignment: CDR1 MNHEY and CDR2 SVGAGI. This CDR3 is CASRELPTNYGYTF. CDR3 bases: TGTGCCAGCAGAGAGCTACCTACTAACTATGGCTACACCTTC.